This T cell receptor beta chain appears in the sequencing data of a study of circulating CD8 cells and anti-PD-1 response in melanoma. Whole-study context: Six of 13 patients had prior targeted therapy or immunotherapy; seven did not.

Sorting of live CD3+CD8+TCRalphabeta+ cells by PD-1 and/or TIGIT gave four subsets. In this sample, this clonotype is hyperexpanded. Using around 14 ng of total RNA, TCR libraries were made with the QIAseq Immune Repertoire TCR panel. MiXCR was run by TCRdb on the reads, yielding one entry per CDR3 protein. The table shows under 150 distinct CDR3 sequences, with around 21% occurring only once. The germline V gene encodes CDR1 DFQATT and CDR2 SNEGSKA (reference sequence). V was shortened by 5 bases and J by 0 bases, with 14 bases between the two germline ends. The CDR3 consists of 14 residues. The rearrangement uses TRBV20-1 and TRBJ2-7; D possibly matches TRBD1 or TRBD2 (5 bases each). The source material was CD8+ T cells from PBMCs, sampled at baseline or after one month of anti-PD-1 therapy (not recorded which). This receptor was obtained from a human donor with melanoma. The CDR3 spells CSAPGQGFSYEQYF. The DNA of the CDR3 is TGCAGTGCTCCGGGGCAGGGCTTCTCCTACGAGCAGTACTTC.